These T cell receptor beta chains were read from a single sample in a study of cytomegalovirus exposure and HLA in healthy donors. The repertoire was sequenced with immunoSEQ multiplex PCR; TCRdb's copy has only in-frame clones and lacks some. Of about 140,000 clones listed, 86% are singletons. The sequenced sample consisted of PBMCs. Receptors originate from a man aged 18 to 35 in good health and CMV-seronegative. Both conserved end residues are part of each CDR3. A D gene is named only where the DNA matches it firmly. Clone sizes are given selectively: once, few, many, or a class where the clone is expanded.

d_gene	abundance	v_gene	j_gene	CDR3aa	CDR3nt
TRBD2	.	TRBV28	TRBJ2-5	CASRKSGNGPQETQYF	TGTGCCAGCAGGAAGAGCGGGAACGGCCCACAAGAGACCCAGTACTTC
TRBD1	.	TRBV15	TRBJ2-5	CATSRQGKETQYF	TGTGCCACCAGCCGACAGGGGAAAGAGACCCAGTACTTC
TRBD1	.	TRBV10-3	TRBJ2-7	CAIRGTASSYEQYF	TGTGCCATCAGGGGGACAGCGAGCTCCTACGAGCAGTACTTC
TRBD1	once	TRBV7-9	TRBJ1-1	CASSFGTGNTEAFF	TGTGCCAGCAGCTTCGGGACAGGGAACACTGAAGCTTTCTTT
TRBD1	once	TRBV7-8	TRBJ2-2	CASSMQGATTGELFF	TGTGCCAGCAGCATGCAGGGGGCGACAACCGGGGAGCTGTTTTTT
TRBD2	.	TRBV7-2	TRBJ2-7	CASSLELATSSYEQYF	TGTGCCAGCAGCCTGGAACTAGCGACCAGCTCCTACGAGCAGTACTTC
.	.	TRBV9	TRBJ2-1	CASSGRQYNEQFF	TGTGCCAGCAGCGGGCGACAGTACAATGAGCAGTTCTTC
.	.	TRBV2	TRBJ2-1	CASALWRSNEQFF	TGTGCCAGCGCTCTCTGGAGGAGCAATGAGCAGTTCTTC
.	.	TRBV5-1	TRBJ2-7	CASSATDAAYEQYF	TGCGCCAGCAGCGCGACAGATGCGGCCTACGAGCAGTACTTC
TRBD1	.	TRBV4-3	TRBJ2-7	CASSQDLGQGFQQYF	TGCGCCAGCAGCCAAGATCTAGGACAGGGATTCCAGCAGTACTTC
TRBD2	.	TRBV5-1	TRBJ2-1	CASSAGGGYNEQFF	TGCGCCAGCTCAGCGGGAGGAGGGTACAATGAGCAGTTCTTC
.	once	TRBV9	TRBJ2-7	CASSVEDSPGEQYF	TGTGCCAGCAGCGTAGAGGACAGCCCCGGCGAGCAGTACTTC
.	.	TRBV28	TRBJ1-1	CASSKGGGLTEAFF	TGTGCCAGCAGCAAGGGCGGGGGGCTCACTGAAGCTTTCTTT
TRBD2	few	TRBV2	TRBJ2-1	CASSEGTSGLSYNEQFF	TGTGCCAGCAGTGAAGGGACTAGCGGCCTCTCCTACAATGAGCAGTTCTTC
.	few	TRBV6-5	TRBJ2-7	CATLSTSGEQYF	TGTGCCACCCTCAGCACCAGCGGCGAGCAGTACTTC
.	.	TRBV13	TRBJ2-7	CASSPRDVPYEQYF	TGTGCCAGCAGCCCGCGGGACGTCCCCTACGAGCAGTACTTC
.	.	TRBV5-1	TRBJ1-2	CASSLGLGGYGYTF	TGCGCCAGCAGCTTGGGACTGGGAGGATATGGCTACACCTTC
TRBD1	.	TRBV25-1	TRBJ1-2	CASRAPGQGPRGYTF	TGTGCCAGCAGAGCTCCGGGACAGGGACCTAGGGGCTACACCTTC
TRBD2	.	TRBV27	TRBJ2-3	CASSFSGRITDTQYF	TGTGCCAGCAGCTTCAGCGGGAGGATCACAGATACGCAGTATTTT
.	.	TRBV9	TRBJ1-3	CASGPRPDSLSGNTIYF	TGTGCCAGCGGTCCCCGTCCCGACAGTCTTTCTGGAAACACCATATATTTT
.	.	TRBV28	TRBJ2-7	CASSSRGSYEQYF	TGTGCCAGCAGCTCCCGAGGGAGCTACGAGCAGTACTTC
TRBD2	few	TRBV10-3	TRBJ2-1	CAIRTAGGDRDEQFF	TGTGCCATCAGGACAGCGGGAGGGGACCGCGATGAGCAGTTCTTC
.	.	TRBV7-2	TRBJ2-2	CASSFQGTTSGGELFF	TGTGCCAGCAGCTTCCAGGGGACTACGAGTGGCGGGGAGCTGTTTTTT
.	.	TRBV7-9	TRBJ2-3	CASSLAIPSTDTQYF	TGTGCCAGCAGCTTAGCAATCCCTAGCACAGATACGCAGTATTTT
.	.	TRBV10-1	TRBJ2-4	CASSERGQQVNIQYF	TGCGCCAGCAGTGAGAGGGGTCAGCAAGTAAACATTCAGTACTTC
TRBD1	.	TRBV5-1	TRBJ2-7	CASSAGTGGLEQYF	TGCGCCAGCAGCGCTGGGACAGGGGGTCTCGAGCAGTACTTC
TRBD2	.	TRBV5-1	TRBJ2-5	CASSLAPSGALETQYF	TGCGCCAGCAGCTTGGCCCCTAGCGGGGCCCTAGAGACCCAGTACTTC
.	.	TRBV5-6	TRBJ2-7	CASSLVRRGSGDEQYF	TGTGCCAGCAGCTTGGTGAGAAGGGGATCGGGGGACGAGCAGTACTTC
.	.	TRBV7-9	TRBJ1-1	CASSRDWNTEAFF	TGTGCCAGCAGCCGCGACTGGAACACTGAAGCTTTCTTT
TRBD2	.	TRBV5-4	TRBJ2-3	CASSRGLAGVTDTQYF	TGTGCCAGCAGCCGGGGACTAGCGGGAGTCACAGATACGCAGTATTTT
.	once	TRBV18	TRBJ2-4	CASSPMVSRQGGIQYF	TGTGCCAGCTCACCAATGGTCAGCAGGCAGGGGGGCATTCAGTACTTC
TRBD1	.	TRBV7-9	TRBJ2-2	CASSSTGGSGELFF	TGTGCCAGCAGCTCAACAGGGGGCTCCGGGGAGCTGTTTTTT
TRBD1	.	TRBV5-1	TRBJ1-1	CASSRTGEGVDTEAFF	TGCGCCAGCAGCAGGACAGGGGAAGGGGTTGACACTGAAGCTTTCTTT
.	once	TRBV6-6	TRBJ1-2	CASSPGGLDDYGYTF	TGTGCCAGCAGTCCCGGGGGGCTAGACGACTATGGCTACACCTTC
.	.	TRBV9	TRBJ1-4	CASSVGAGAYEKLFF	TGTGCCAGCAGCGTAGGTGCAGGGGCATATGAAAAACTGTTTTTT
TRBD2	.	TRBV28	TRBJ2-1	CASRLAGGEQFF	TGTGCCAGCAGACTAGCGGGGGGGGAGCAGTTCTTC
TRBD2	few	TRBV5-4	TRBJ2-7	CVVLRGGTYEQYF	TGTGTGGTTTTACGGGGGGGAACCTACGAGCAGTACTTC
.	.	TRBV4-1	TRBJ2-1	CASSSTSSYNEQFF	TGCGCCAGCAGCTCGACTAGCTCCTACAATGAGCAGTTCTTC
TRBD2	.	TRBV5-6	TRBJ2-1	CASSLERGGEQFF	TGTGCCAGCAGCTTGGAGCGGGGGGGCGAGCAGTTCTTC
.	.	TRBV6-5	TRBJ2-7	CASRGSRYLHEQYF	TGTGCCAGCAGGGGGAGCAGGTACTTGCACGAGCAGTACTTC
.	.	TRBV27	TRBJ1-5	CASKVSYSNQPQHF	TGTGCCAGCAAAGTATCCTATAGCAATCAGCCCCAGCATTTT
TRBD2	.	TRBV7-9	TRBJ2-1	CASSLASAGGPLYNEQFF	TGTGCCAGCAGCTTAGCCTCGGCGGGAGGACCTCTATACAATGAGCAGTTCTTC
.	.	TRBV19	TRBJ2-7	CASSIPTESYEQYF	TGTGCCAGTAGTATTCCCACAGAGTCCTACGAGCAGTACTTC
TRBD1	.	TRBV23-1	TRBJ1-2	CASSLYTDRGEGGYTF	TGCGCCAGCAGTCTTTATACCGACAGGGGAGAAGGGGGCTACACCTTC
TRBD2	.	TRBV12-5	TRBJ2-3	CASGFRLAADTQYF	TGTGCTAGTGGTTTTAGGCTAGCGGCAGATACGCAGTATTTT
.	.	TRBV5-1	TRBJ1-2	CASSGRPEGGYTF	TGCGCCAGCAGCGGTAGGCCTGAGGGTGGCTACACCTTC
TRBD1	.	TRBV6-1	TRBJ2-5	CASSEALTGSETQYF	TGTGCCAGCAGTGAAGCATTGACAGGGTCAGAGACCCAGTACTTC
.	.	TRBV27	TRBJ2-1	CASSLRGGVNEQFF	TGTGCCAGCAGTTTGCGAGGCGGAGTCAATGAGCAGTTCTTC
.	once	TRBV13	TRBJ2-1	CASQQGSYNEQFF	TGTGCCAGCCAACAGGGCTCCTACAATGAGCAGTTCTTC